This is a list of T cell receptor beta chains from one sample in a study of T cells after yellow fever vaccination. In TCRdb, the 5' RACE reads were re-called with MiXCR into one record per CDR3 protein. The sample lists about 170,000 distinct CDR3 sequences; 8% to 13% were seen once. Sequenced here: CD8+ T cells sorted from PBMCs, sampled 15 days after the yellow fever booster vaccination. The receptors here all came from a man aged 18 to 29 who received the YFV17D yellow fever vaccine. CDR3s include the opening cysteine and the closing phenylalanine or tryptophan. The D gene is left open where the match is weak. For some rows the clone size is stated as once, few or many, or as a class when expanded; others skip it.

v_call	j_call	d_call	clone_size	cdr3_nt	cdr3_aa
TRBV29-1	TRBJ2-7	TRBD1	.	TGCAGCGTTGAGGACAGGGTATCCAGCGAGCAGTACTTC	CSVEDRVSSEQYF
TRBV4-3	TRBJ1-1	.	.	TGCGCCAGCAGCCAGATTCTTTTGAACACTGAAGCTTTCTTT	CASSQILLNTEAFF
TRBV11-2	TRBJ2-1	TRBD2	few	TGTGCCAGCAGCCTGCCCTTGGGAAGCGGGGGGGTGAATGAGCAGTTCTTC	CASSLPLGSGGVNEQFF
TRBV12-3/TRBV12-4	TRBJ2-5	.	.	TGTGCCAGCAGCCCTGACCAGTACCAAGAGACCCAGTACTTC	CASSPDQYQETQYF
TRBV3-1	TRBJ2-1	TRBD2	few	TGTGCCAGCAGCTCAAGATCGAGAGGAACGTCCGGGACTAAGAATGAGCAGTTCTTC	CASSSRSRGTSGTKNEQFF
TRBV11-2	TRBJ2-1	TRBD1	once	TGTGCCAGCAGCCACGGGACAGGGCCCTACAATGAGCAGTTCTTC	CASSHGTGPYNEQFF
TRBV12-3/TRBV12-4	TRBJ2-2	TRBD2	.	TGTGCCAGCAGCGTAGCGGGGGGTCACACCGGGGAGCTGTATTTT	CASSVAGGHTGELYF
TRBV27	TRBJ2-1	.	.	TGTGCCAGCAGTTCGGAGACTAAAACCAATGAGCAGTTCTTC	CASSSETKTNEQFF
TRBV5-1	TRBJ1-1	.	.	TGCGCCAGCAGCTTGGCCCCGGGACAGAACACTGAAGCTTTCTTT	CASSLAPGQNTEAFF
TRBV10-3	TRBJ1-5	.	.	TGTGCCATCAGTGAGCACGGGGGCAATCAGCCCCAGCATTTT	CAISEHGGNQPQHF
TRBV6-2/TRBV6-3	TRBJ1-6	.	once	TGTGCCAGCAGTTACAACGGAGATTCACCCCTCCACTTT	CASSYNGDSPLHF
TRBV19	TRBJ2-1	.	many	TGTGCCAGTAGTAGGCGGTCTACGGATGAGCAGTTCTTC	CASSRRSTDEQFF
TRBV12-3/TRBV12-4	TRBJ2-2	.	few	TGTGCCAGCAAGGGCGCCGGGGAGCTGTTTTTT	CASKGAGELFF
TRBV15	TRBJ2-2	.	few	TGTGCCACCAGTCAGTGGAACACCGGGGAGCTGTTTTTT	CATSQWNTGELFF
TRBV6-5	TRBJ1-5	.	.	TGTGCCAGCAGGCCCTTCTCTCAGGGGCTGGGTAATCAGCCCCAGCATTTT	CASRPFSQGLGNQPQHF
TRBV4-3	TRBJ2-3	.	few	TGCGCCAGCAGCCAACATGGGCGCACAGATACGCAGTATTTT	CASSQHGRTDTQYF
TRBV12-3/TRBV12-4	TRBJ2-5	TRBD2	few	TGTGCCAGCAGTTTTGGCGTAGCGGGGGGCCAAGAGACCCAGTACTTC	CASSFGVAGGQETQYF
TRBV7-6	TRBJ1-1	.	.	TGTGCCAGCAGTCCATCGATAGGAGCAGCCAGAACAACTGAAGCTTTCTTT	CASSPSIGAARTTEAFF
TRBV9	TRBJ1-4	TRBD1	few	TGTGCCAGCAGCCCGACAGGGGGCTTGTCTAATGAAAAACTGTTTTTT	CASSPTGGLSNEKLFF
TRBV7-9	TRBJ2-5	.	.	TGTGCCAGCAGCGGGTTAGGTCTCCAAGAGACCCAGTACTTC	CASSGLGLQETQYF
TRBV12-3/TRBV12-4	TRBJ1-1	TRBD1	.	TGTGCCAGCAGACCCGGACAGGGTGTAACTGAAGCTTTCTTT	CASRPGQGVTEAFF
TRBV29-1	TRBJ2-1	TRBD2	many	TGCAGCGTTGAAACTGGACTAGGAGTCAACAATGAGCAGTTCTTC	CSVETGLGVNNEQFF
TRBV7-3	TRBJ1-1	TRBD1	many	TGTGCCAGCAGCTTAGGGACAGGACTGAACACTGAAGCTTTCTTT	CASSLGTGLNTEAFF
TRBV29-1	TRBJ2-1	.	many	TGCAGCGTTGTTCCCCCCGGGATGGGCAATGAGCAGTTCTTC	CSVVPPGMGNEQFF
TRBV10-3	TRBJ2-2	TRBD1	many	TGTGCCATCAGTCCGGACAGGGGGATGAACACCGGGGAGCTGTTTTTT	CAISPDRGMNTGELFF
TRBV27	TRBJ1-2	.	few	TGTGCCAGCAGTTTACGGGGGTGGTCTAACTATGGCTACACCTTC	CASSLRGWSNYGYTF
TRBV5-1	TRBJ2-3	.	few	TGCGCCAGCAGGGATTCTGTCGCAGATACGCAGTATTTT	CASRDSVADTQYF
TRBV7-8	TRBJ2-7	TRBD2	many	TGTGCCAGCAGCGGTAGGGTCCTAGCGGGGGGCCCAGACGGCGAGCAGTACTTC	CASSGRVLAGGPDGEQYF
TRBV4-2	TRBJ2-5	.	.	TGTGCCAGCAGCCAAGATATTGGAACTATTCTTGGGGAGACCCAGTACTTC	CASSQDIGTILGETQYF
TRBV7-9	TRBJ1-2	.	.	TGTGCCAGCAGCTTAGTATATCGAGGGACGGGGAACTATGGCTACACCTTC	CASSLVYRGTGNYGYTF
TRBV12-5	TRBJ2-1	.	.	TGTGCTAGTGTCACGATGAGCTCCTACAATGAGCAGTTCTTC	CASVTMSSYNEQFF
TRBV6-2/TRBV6-3	TRBJ2-6	.	.	TGTGCCAGCAGCGGTACAGTTCTGAGCTCTGGGGCCAACGTCCTGACTTTC	CASSGTVLSSGANVLTF
TRBV7-2	TRBJ2-7	.	.	TGTGCCAGCAGCTTAGACAGCTCCCTAGGATCGTGGGAGCAGTACTTC	CASSLDSSLGSWEQYF
TRBV29-1	TRBJ1-2	.	.	TGCAGCGTTGAACTGCGATCGAGCTATGGCTACACCTTC	CSVELRSSYGYTF
TRBV6-2/TRBV6-3	TRBJ2-7	.	.	TGTGCCAGCAGTTACTCTAACGAGCAGTACTTC	CASSYSNEQYF
TRBV7-9	TRBJ2-7	TRBD1	.	TGTGCCAGCAGCTTCCCGGGACAGGGGTACGACGAGCAGTACTTC	CASSFPGQGYDEQYF
TRBV6-5	TRBJ2-2	TRBD1	few	TGTGCCAGCAGTTACGAGCAGGGGGACACCGGGGAGCTGTTTTTT	CASSYEQGDTGELFF
TRBV5-6	TRBJ2-5	.	.	TGTGCCAGCAGCTTGGTAACGGGGCGAGAGACCCAGTACTTC	CASSLVTGRETQYF
TRBV4-1	TRBJ2-4	TRBD1	.	TGCGCCAGCAGCCACCCCGGGACAGGGTCGCCAAACATTCAGTACTTC	CASSHPGTGSPNIQYF
TRBV5-4	TRBJ2-1	TRBD2	.	TGTGCCAGCAGCTTGGCCGGGACTAATGTAGGGCAGTTCTTC	CASSLAGTNVGQFF
TRBV7-2	TRBJ2-7	TRBD2	.	TGTGCCAGCAGCTTGGGTCCGGGGGGGGGATACGAGCAGTACTTC	CASSLGPGGGYEQYF